This TCR beta chain was identified during a study of coeliac disease. Study results and limitations: According to the authors, this method cannot detect gliadin-specific T cells in an unbiased way. Lower clonality than controls marked TRB and TRG repertoires from active celiac intraepithelial and lamina propria samples. Largely private TRB repertoires meant most sequences were sample-unique.

The V segment lost 3 bases and the J segment 6 bases; nucleotides outside the gene matches: 4. This CDR3 contains 14 residues. The germline CDR1 and CDR2 sequences are SGHDT and YYEEEE. A word on this clone: Its antigen is unidentified.

The data were produced by immunoSEQ multiplex PCR, yet TCRdb's version contains in-frame clones alone and is incomplete. The sample consists of around 1,000 clones, nearly 55% of them appearing once. This clonotype was sampled from a woman aged 30 to 39 without celiac disease. The chain joins TRBV5-6 to TRBJ2-7; 12 nucleotides line up with TRBD2. The source material was intraepithelial lymphocytes from the gut. This chain's CDR3 is CASSWASGGAEQYF. CDR3 DNA sequence: TGTGCCAGCAGCTGGGCTAGCGGGGGGGCCGAGCAGTACTTC.